The 24 T cell receptor beta chains reported below all come from one sample, sequenced in a study of blood T cell repertoires in COVID-19. The method was immunoSEQ multiplex PCR; TCRdb's version includes in-frame clones alone and lacks a portion of them. Here the sample spans some 90,000 clones, about 89% being singletons. Sequencing was done on a sample of peripheral blood. All receptors come from a middle-aged man with acute or convalescent COVID-19.

The chain recombines TRBV19 with TRBJ2-1, with TRBD2 as a possible D gene (6 bases). The V end lost 0 bases, the J end lost 0 bases, and 12 bases lay between the germline ends. Looked up from germline, CDR1 is LNHDA and CDR2 is SQIVND (reference sequence). There are 17 residues in the CDR3. The CDR3 loop is CASSIDRLAASYNEQFF. CDR3 DNA: TGTGCCAGTAGTATAGATCGGTTAGCGGCCTCCTACAATGAGCAGTTCTTC.

V and J are TRBV7-9 and TRBJ2-3; a weak D match, TRBD1 (5 bases). CDR3 length: 15 amino acids. V lost 0 bases and J lost 4, with 11 bases in between. Germline V gives CDR1 SEHNR, CDR2 FQNEAQ (reference sequence). The CDR3 here is CASSLAGVGADTQYF. CDR3 sequence (DNA): TGTGCCAGCAGCTTAGCAGGGGTTGGGGCAGATACGCAGTATTTT.

This chain joins TRBV10-1 and TRBJ2-7, with D maybe TRBD2 (6 bases). V lost 7 bases to trimming and J lost 0 bases, with 13 bases between them. The CDR3 has 14 residues. The germline V gene has CDR1 WNHNN and CDR2 SYGVQD (reference sequence). The CDR3 region has the DNA TGCGCCAGCATCGAAGACGGGAGCTCCTACGAGCAGTACTTC. Translated: CASIEDGSSYEQYF.

The rearrangement joins TRBV27 to TRBJ1-5, with unresolved D. This CDR3 has 13 residues. The germline V gene has CDR1 MNHEY and CDR2 SMNVEV (reference sequence). The V end was cut by 3 bases, the J end by 5 bases, with 8 bases between. CDR3 sequence (DNA): TGTGCCAGCAGTTTCTCCCGGGATCAGCCCCAGCATTTT. Residues: CASSFSRDQPQHF.

This sequence joins TRBV6-5 and TRBJ1-1; 10 bases agree with TRBD1. This CDR3 comprises 15 residues. J gave up 0 bases and V 7 bases, and 5 bases lay outside the gene matches. Germline values: CDR1 MNHEY, CDR2 SVGAGI. The CDR3 loop reads CASNDRGLVNTEAFF. In DNA form, the CDR3 reads TGTGCCAGCAACGACAGGGGGCTGGTGAACACTGAAGCTTTCTTT.

This sequence joins TRBV10-3 and TRBJ1-2; the match to TRBD1 covers 9 bases. J gave up 2 bases and V 6 bases, and 4 bases lay outside the gene matches. Germline CDR1 ENHRY, CDR2 SYGVKD. This CDR3 has 14 amino acids. The CDR3 sequence is CAIRGQGANYGYTF. The CDR3 DNA reads TGTGCCATCAGGGGACAGGGCGCGAACTATGGCTACACCTTC.

This chain links TRBV16 with TRBJ1-2; TRBD1 agrees at 7 bases. CDR3 length: 14 residues. Germline CDR1 is KGHSY and CDR2 is FQNENV. V dropped 0 bases and J dropped 4; count of bases not matched to a gene: 2. The CDR3 nucleotides read TGTGCCAGCAGCCAATCAACAGGGGCCTATGGCTACACCTTC. Protein sequence: CASSQSTGAYGYTF.

This chain connects TRBV24-1 to TRBJ2-3; TRBD1 agrees at 9 bases. Germline CDR1 KGHDR, CDR2 SFDVKD. This CDR3 is 15 amino acids long. J gave up 5 bases and V 4 bases, and 6 bases lay outside the gene matches. CDR3 in amino acids: CATSEPGQGLDTQYF. The DNA of the CDR3 is TGTGCCACCAGTGAACCGGGACAGGGCTTAGATACGCAGTATTTT.

The V call is TRBV7-2, the J call TRBJ2-1, with TRBD1 matching 8 bases. The CDR3 spans 14 residues. Trimming cost V 3 bases and J 10 bases; bases outside gene matches: 8. Germline V CDR1 and CDR2: SGHTA, FQGNSA. CDR3 in DNA: TGTGCCAGCAGCTTGGGTGGACAGGGTCAAGAGCAGTTCTTC. Residues: CASSLGGQGQEQFF.

V gene TRBV27 combines with J gene TRBJ1-2; D perhaps matches TRBD1 (6 bases). This CDR3 has 15 residues. V was cut by 2 bases and J by 0 bases, with 10 bases left in between. CDR1 and CDR2 from the germline V gene are MNHEY and SMNVEV (reference sequence). In nucleotides, the CDR3 is TGTGCCAGCAGTTTAAGGGGGACCTCTAACTATGGCTACACCTTC. This translates into CASSLRGTSNYGYTF.

The chain joins TRBV5-4 to TRBJ2-5, with 13 nucleotides matching TRBD2. The ends lost 4 bases at V and 6 bases at J; junction bases unmatched: 6. The CDR3 has 15 amino acids. Germline V lookup: CDR1 SGHNT, CDR2 YYREEE (reference sequence). For the CDR3, the DNA is TGTGCCAGCAGCGACGGACTAGCGGGGGAGAAGACCCAGTACTTC. Translation: CASSDGLAGEKTQYF. The complete variable domain, with remaining parts taken from reference TRBV5-4 and TRBJ2-5, reads ETGVTQSPTHLIKTRGQQVTLRCSSQSGHNTVSWYQQALGQGPQFIFQYYREEENGRGNFPPRFSGLQFPNYSSELNVNALELDDSALYLCASSDGLAGEKTQYFGPGTRLLVL.

A single count supports this clone. This rearrangement joins TRBV2 to TRBJ1-2; the match to TRBD1 covers 10 bases. Germline V gives CDR1 SNHLY, CDR2 FYNNEI. The CDR3 contains 13 residues. V was pared by 8 bases and J by 6 bases, with 6 bases of the junction left unmatched. The CDR3 is CASEVDRGDGYTF. The CDR3 DNA follows: TGTGCCAGCGAGGTGGACAGGGGGGATGGCTACACCTTC. Using reference TRBV2 and TRBJ1-2 for the parts outside the CDR3, the full variable domain is EPEVTQTPSHQVTQMGQEVILRCVPISNHLYFYWYRQILGQKVEFLVSFYNNEISEKSEIFDDQFSVERPDGSNFTLKIRSTKLEDSAMYFCASEVDRGDGYTFGSGTRLTVV.

This chain uses TRBV6-5 with TRBJ2-3, with TRBD2 matching 8 bases. The CDR3 extends over 14 amino acids. Per germline, CDR1 MNHEY and CDR2 SVGAGI. V was clipped by 6 bases and J by 5 bases; unmatched bases: 7. CDR3 amino acids: CASRVAGSRDTQYF. CDR3 sequence (DNA): TGTGCCAGCAGGGTAGCGGGGAGTAGAGATACGCAGTATTTT.

The rearrangement joins TRBV19 to TRBJ2-5; tentatively, D is TRBD1 (6 bases). Trimming removed 10 bases from V and 5 bases from J, with 14 bases in between. The CDR3 consists of 12 residues. Germline CDR1 reads LNHDA; CDR2 reads SQIVND (reference sequence). CDR3 amino acids: CATSTGWETQYF. The CDR3 DNA follows: TGTGCCACCTCTACAGGGTGGGAGACCCAGTACTTC.

The chain joins TRBV6-2 or TRBV6-3 to TRBJ1-2; D is possibly TRBD1 (6 bases). The CDR3 loop spans 17 amino acids. Trimming shortened V by 0 bases and J by 1 base, and 15 bases separated the two germline ends. Germline V CDR1 and CDR2: MNHEY, SVGEGT. The CDR3 region is CASSYSGHLKLNYGYTF. The DNA for the CDR3 is TGTGCCAGCAGTTACTCGGGACACCTAAAACTTAACTATGGCTACACCTTC.

The chain joins TRBV21-1 to TRBJ2-1; the table's TRBD1 call for D was not verified on the DNA. TRBV21-1 is a recognized pseudogene. This CDR3 spans 15 amino acids. The chain's CDR3 is CASSHPGQEDNEQFF. In DNA form, the CDR3 reads TGTGCCAGCAGCCACCCGGGACAGGAGGACAATGAGCAGTTCTTC.

This chain uses TRBV5-1 with TRBJ2-3; possibly TRBD2 for D (5 bases). Per the germline V gene, CDR1 is SGHRS and CDR2 is YFSETQ. The ends were cut back, 1 base at V and 5 bases at J, with 8 bases in the middle. The CDR3 sequence is 13 residues long. DNA for the CDR3: TGCGCCAGCAGCTTGCTGGGAGAAGATACGCAGTATTTT. Translation: CASSLLGEDTQYF.

The chain employs TRBV18 and TRBJ2-3; weak D call: TRBD1 (6 bases). CDR1 is KGHSH and CDR2 is LQKENI in the germline V gene. Trimming left V 4 bases short and J 2 bases short, with 10 bases between. The length of the CDR3 is 14 residues. In DNA form, the CDR3 reads TGTGCCAGCTCACTTACAGGGCCCACAGATACGCAGTATTTT. This translates into CASSLTGPTDTQYF. The variable domain in full, with the rest retrieved from reference TRBV18 and TRBJ2-3, is NAGVMQNPRHLVRRRGQEARLRCSPMKGHSHVYWYRQLPEEGLKFMVYLQKENIIDESGMPKERFSAEFPKEGPSILRIQQVVRGDSAAYFCASSLTGPTDTQYFGPGTRLTVL.

The chain joins TRBV19 to TRBJ2-3, with D perhaps matching TRBD2 (5 bases). Trimming shortened V by 6 bases and J by 2 bases, and 15 bases separated the two germline ends. Germline loops: CDR1 LNHDA, CDR2 SQIVND (reference sequence). This CDR3 has 15 residues. In DNA form, the CDR3 reads TGTGCCAGTAGGACGCGCAGCGGTGCCACAGATACGCAGTATTTT. It is translated as CASRTRSGATDTQYF.

This clone was seen just once. The chain joins TRBV6-4 to TRBJ1-2, with TRBD1 identical over 7 bases. The CDR3 has 14 amino acids. V gave up 4 bases and J gave up 7 bases; unmatched junction bases: 9. CDR1 is MRHNA and CDR2 is SNTAGT in the germline V gene. For the CDR3, the DNA is TGTGCCAGCAGTGGGGGGCAGGGGGTTTCTGGCTACACCTTC. As protein: CASSGGQGVSGYTF.

This clone was seen a single time. The rearrangement uses TRBV19 and TRBJ2-6; TRBD1 matches at 10 bases. The V and J ends lost 4 bases and 0 bases, in that order; junction bases with no gene match: 3. CDR3 length: 17 residues. Germline CDR1 is LNHDA and CDR2 is SQIVND (reference sequence). This CDR3 is CASSRGQGFSGANVLTF. The CDR3 region has the DNA TGTGCCAGTAGTAGGGGACAGGGGTTCTCTGGGGCCAACGTCCTGACTTTC.

The chain couples TRBV7-8 to TRBJ2-3; possible D gene TRBD2, 7 bases. Germline-derived CDR1 and CDR2 are SGHVS and FQNEAQ. V was clipped by 7 bases and J by 6 bases, with 17 bases between them. This CDR3 comprises 14 residues. CDR3 coding DNA: TGTGCCAGCAAGGGGGGGGGCCGTCCGGATACGCAGTATTTT. It encodes CASKGGGRPDTQYF.

The chain carries TRBV6-5 and TRBJ1-1; D is uncertain. The CDR3 is made up of 15 amino acids. Germline assignment: CDR1 MNHEY and CDR2 SVGAGI. Between the trimmed V and J ends, which lost 0 bases and 4 bases, there was a span of 12 bases. Here the CDR3 DNA reads TGTGCCAGCAGTTACTCGAACCCCGCGGTCACTGAAGCTTTCTTT. This translates into CASSYSNPAVTEAFF.

This chain joins TRBV7-2 and TRBJ1-4, with 8 bases matching TRBD1. Losses at the gene ends were 3 bases for V and 7 bases for J; bases not matched to a gene: 7. The CDR3 is made up of 15 amino acids. Germline V lookup: CDR1 SGHTA, CDR2 FQGNSA. The CDR3 DNA reads as TGTGCCAGCAGCTTCCGGGACAGGAGGGGTGAAAAACTGTTTTTT. Translating gives CASSFRDRRGEKLFF.